The entry that follows covers one T cell receptor beta chain sequence. Its antigen is not known. This specimen belongs to a study of T-cell memory formation after mild COVID-19. Turning to the study itself: Largely donor-specific TCR clusters were found. The study's findings and limits: Pre-infection memory harbored some responding clones, suggesting cross-reactive memory joined. A balance of CD4 and CD8 characterized clones contracting day 15 to 85, whereas later expanders leaned CD4+. Nothing showed for sure that second-wave clones peaking on day 37 were SARS-CoV-2 specific.

MiXCR, run by TCRdb on the 5' RACE reads, gives a single entry per CDR3 protein. The repertoire holds approximately 350,000 distinct CDR3 sequences, with roughly 13% as singletons. The ends were cut back, 5 bases at V and 5 bases at J, with 13 bases in the middle. The CDR3 is 14 amino acids. Germline V gene data show CDR1 as SSHAT and CDR2 as FNYEAQ (reference sequence). The sequence came from a man in his late teens or twenties who had mild COVID-19 (a few samples of this study predate the infection). Cell type and time point are not known. The source material was PBMCs or a T cell subset sorted from them (not recorded which). This chain connects TRBV7-7 to TRBJ2-1; D call uncertain. The CDR3 DNA follows: TGTGCCAGCAGCCAGAAAGAGGCGGACAATGAGCAGTTCTTC. Its protein product is CASSQKEADNEQFF. Filled out from reference TRBV7-7 and TRBJ2-1, the complete variable domain reads GAGVSQSPRYKVTKRGQDVTLRCDPISSHATLYWYQQALGQGPEFLTYFNYEAQPDKSGLPSDRFSAERPEGSISTLTIQRTEQRDSAMYRCASSQKEADNEQFFGPGTRLTVL.